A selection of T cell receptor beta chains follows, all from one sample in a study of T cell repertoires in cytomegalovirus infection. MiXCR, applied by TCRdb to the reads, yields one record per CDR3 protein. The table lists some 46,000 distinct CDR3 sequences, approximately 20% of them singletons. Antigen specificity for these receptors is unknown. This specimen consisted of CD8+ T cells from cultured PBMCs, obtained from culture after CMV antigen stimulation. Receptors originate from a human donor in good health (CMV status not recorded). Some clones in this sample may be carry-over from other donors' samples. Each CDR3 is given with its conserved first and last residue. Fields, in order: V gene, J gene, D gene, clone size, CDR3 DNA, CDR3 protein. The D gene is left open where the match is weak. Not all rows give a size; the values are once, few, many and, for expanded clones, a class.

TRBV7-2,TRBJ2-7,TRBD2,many,TGTGCCAGCAGCCCCCATGCGGGGAGGGGCTCCTACGAGCAGTACTTC,CASSPHAGRGSYEQYF
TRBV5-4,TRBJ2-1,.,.,TGTGCCAGCAGCTTTGGGGGGGGCCCCAATGAGCAGTTCTTC,CASSFGGGPNEQFF
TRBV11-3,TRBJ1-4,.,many,TGTGCCAGCAGCCCTCAGCCGAATGAAAAACTGTTTTTT,CASSPQPNEKLFF
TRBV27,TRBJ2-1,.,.,TGTGCCAGCAGCCTCGGACCGAACCCCTACAATGAGCAGTTCTTC,CASSLGPNPYNEQFF
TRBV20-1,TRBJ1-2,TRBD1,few,TGCAGTGCTAGAGCCGCTACAGGGGCCCTCTTAGGCTACACCTTC,CSARAATGALLGYTF
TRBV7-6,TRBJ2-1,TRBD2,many,TGTGCCAGCAGCGTAACCGGGACTAGCGGGAGGTCCTCCTACAATGAGCAGTTCTTC,CASSVTGTSGRSSYNEQFF
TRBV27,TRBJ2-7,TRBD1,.,TGTGCCAGCAGTTCCTCCGGGACAGGGGGCGCCGAGCAGTACTTC,CASSSSGTGGAEQYF
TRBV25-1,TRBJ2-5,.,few,TGTGCCAGCAGTGAATATACGGGCAGACAAGAGACCCAGTACTTC,CASSEYTGRQETQYF
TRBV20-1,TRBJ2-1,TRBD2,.,TGCAGTGCACCACTAGCGGGGACTCTCAATGAGCAGTTCTTC,CSAPLAGTLNEQFF
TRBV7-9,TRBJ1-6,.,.,TGTGCCAGCAGCCTTGGGACGGGCAATTCACCCCTCCACTTT,CASSLGTGNSPLHF
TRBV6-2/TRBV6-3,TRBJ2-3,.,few,TGTGCCAGCAGTACCTCTGAGACTAGCACAGATACGCAGTATTTT,CASSTSETSTDTQYF
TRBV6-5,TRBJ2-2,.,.,TGTGCCAGCAGTCTTACAGGGAGTAGCACCGGGGAGCTGTTTTTT,CASSLTGSSTGELFF
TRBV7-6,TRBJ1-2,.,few,TGTGCCAGCAGCCCACCCTGGACAGCCTATGGCTACACCTTC,CASSPPWTAYGYTF
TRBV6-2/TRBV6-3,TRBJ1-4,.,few,TGTGCCAGCAGTTACGAAGGTCCCTCAACTAATGAAAAACTGTTTTTT,CASSYEGPSTNEKLFF
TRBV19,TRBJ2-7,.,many,TGTGCCAGTAGTATCTCTGGGACCGAGCAGTACTTC,CASSISGTEQYF
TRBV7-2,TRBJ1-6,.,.,TGTGCCAGGAACGTTTGTTTACCGAGGGGTCCGCTCCTTTTACCAAATTCACCCCTCCACTTT,CARNVCLPRGPLLLPNSPLHF
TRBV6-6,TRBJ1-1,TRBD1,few,TGTGCCAGCTCTCGAAGTAGGGACAGGGGGACTGAAGCTTTCTTT,CASSRSRDRGTEAFF
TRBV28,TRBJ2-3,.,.,TGTGCCAGCAGTCGACAGCCCGGCACAGATACGCAGTATTTT,CASSRQPGTDTQYF
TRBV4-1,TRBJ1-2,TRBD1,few,TGCGCCAGCAGCTTACACACTCACCAGGGGGCTAATGGCTACACCTTC,CASSLHTHQGANGYTF
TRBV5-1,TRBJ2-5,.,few,TGCGCCAGCAGCTTGGAAATGGGTCAAGAGACCCAGTACTTC,CASSLEMGQETQYF
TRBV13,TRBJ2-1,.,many,TGTGCCAGCAGCTTACTGGAATACAATGAGCAGTTCTTC,CASSLLEYNEQFF
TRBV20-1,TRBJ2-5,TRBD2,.,TGCAGTGCTAGAGGACCCGGGACTAGAAGTGAGACCCAGTACTTC,CSARGPGTRSETQYF
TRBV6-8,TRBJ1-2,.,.,TGTGCCAGCAGTTACTCGGGACAACTCGTCTATGGCTACACCTTC,CASSYSGQLVYGYTF
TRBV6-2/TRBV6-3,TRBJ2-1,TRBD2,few,TGTGCCAGCAGTTACTCCCTAGCGGGGGCCCTGGAGCAGTTCTTC,CASSYSLAGALEQFF
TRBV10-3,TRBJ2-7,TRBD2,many,TGTGCCATCAGTGGAGGACTAGCGGTGACCTACGAGCAGTACTTC,CAISGGLAVTYEQYF
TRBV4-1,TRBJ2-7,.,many,TGCGCCAGCAGCCAGGGGGAAGTCTACGAGCAGTACTTC,CASSQGEVYEQYF
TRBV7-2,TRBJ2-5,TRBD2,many,TGTGCCAGCAGCCGGGGACTAGCGCTTCAAGAGACCCAGTACTTC,CASSRGLALQETQYF
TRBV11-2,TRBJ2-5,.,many,TGTGCCAGCAGCTCCCAAGAGACCCAGTACTTC,CASSSQETQYF
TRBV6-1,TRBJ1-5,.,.,TGTGCCAGCACCATGCTTGATGGCAATCAGCCCCAGCATTTT,CASTMLDGNQPQHF
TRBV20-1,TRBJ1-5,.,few,TGCAGTGCTAGTGGACAGAGCGGTCGGGCAGGGCCCCAGCATTTT,CSASGQSGRAGPQHF
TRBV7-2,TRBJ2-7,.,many,TGTGCCAGCAGCTTAGAGTTTTGGGGCGGGGGCGCATACGAGCAGTACTTC,CASSLEFWGGGAYEQYF
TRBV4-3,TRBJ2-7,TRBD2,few,TGCGCCAGCAGCCAAGAGGAACGGGGGGGCTGGCAGTACTTC,CASSQEERGGWQYF
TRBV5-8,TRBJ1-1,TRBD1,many,TGTGCCAGCAGCATAGAGACAGGGGCCGGCGCGGAAGCTTTCTTT,CASSIETGAGAEAFF
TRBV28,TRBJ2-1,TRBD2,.,TGTGCCAGCAGTTTGCCCAGCGGGGGGGCCTGGGAAGAGCAGTTCTTC,CASSLPSGGAWEEQFF
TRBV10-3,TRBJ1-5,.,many,TGTGCCATCAGTGAGGGAACAGGGACGGGGCAGCCCCAGCATTTT,CAISEGTGTGQPQHF